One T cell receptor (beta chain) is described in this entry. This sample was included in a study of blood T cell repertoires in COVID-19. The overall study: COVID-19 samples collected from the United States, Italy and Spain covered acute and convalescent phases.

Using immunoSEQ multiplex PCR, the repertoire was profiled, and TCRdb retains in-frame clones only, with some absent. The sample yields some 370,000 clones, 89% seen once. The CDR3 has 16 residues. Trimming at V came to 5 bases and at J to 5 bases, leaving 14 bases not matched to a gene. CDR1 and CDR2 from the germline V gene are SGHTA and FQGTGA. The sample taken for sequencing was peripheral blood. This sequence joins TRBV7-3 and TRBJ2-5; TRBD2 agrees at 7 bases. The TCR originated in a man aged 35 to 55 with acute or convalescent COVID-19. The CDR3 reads CASSRAGPPGEETQYF. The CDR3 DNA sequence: TGTGCCAGCAGCCGAGCGGGACCACCCGGTGAGGAGACCCAGTACTTC.